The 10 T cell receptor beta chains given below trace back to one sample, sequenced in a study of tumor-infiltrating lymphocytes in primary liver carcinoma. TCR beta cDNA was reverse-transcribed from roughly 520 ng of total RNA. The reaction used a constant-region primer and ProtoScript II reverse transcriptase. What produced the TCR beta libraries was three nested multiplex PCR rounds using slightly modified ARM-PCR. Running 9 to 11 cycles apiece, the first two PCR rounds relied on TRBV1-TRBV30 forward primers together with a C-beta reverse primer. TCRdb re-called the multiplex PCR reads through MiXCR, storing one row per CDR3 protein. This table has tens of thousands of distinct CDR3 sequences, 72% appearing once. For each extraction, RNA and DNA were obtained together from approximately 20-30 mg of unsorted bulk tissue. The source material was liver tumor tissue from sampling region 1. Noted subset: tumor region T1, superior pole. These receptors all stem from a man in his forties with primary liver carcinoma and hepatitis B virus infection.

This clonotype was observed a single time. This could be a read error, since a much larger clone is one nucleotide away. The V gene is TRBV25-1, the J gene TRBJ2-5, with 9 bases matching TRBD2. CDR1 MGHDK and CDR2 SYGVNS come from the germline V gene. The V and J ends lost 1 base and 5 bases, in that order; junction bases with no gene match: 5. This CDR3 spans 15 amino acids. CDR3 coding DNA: TGTGCCAGCAGTGAATGGCTAGCGGGAAAGGAGACCCAGTACTTC. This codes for CASSEWLAGKETQYF.

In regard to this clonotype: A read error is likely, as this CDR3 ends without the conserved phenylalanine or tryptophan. In DNA, the CDR3 is TGTGCAAGCAATGAATGGGTTTTCTACGAGCAGTACTTG. Translating it yields CASNEWVFYEQYL. The chain combines TRBV6-1 with TRBJ2-5; D gene uncertain. The J call may be mistaken, given a closer DNA end match to TRBJ2-7. The length of the CDR3 is 13 residues. The V gene's germline CDR1 is MNHNS and CDR2 SASEGT.

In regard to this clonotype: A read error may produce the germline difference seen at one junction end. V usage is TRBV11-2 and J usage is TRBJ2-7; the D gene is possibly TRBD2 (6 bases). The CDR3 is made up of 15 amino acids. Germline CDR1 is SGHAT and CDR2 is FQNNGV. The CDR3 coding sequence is TGTGCCAGCAGCTCAACCCGGGGGAGAAGGCACGAGCAGTATTTC. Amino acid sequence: CASSSTRGRRHEQYF.

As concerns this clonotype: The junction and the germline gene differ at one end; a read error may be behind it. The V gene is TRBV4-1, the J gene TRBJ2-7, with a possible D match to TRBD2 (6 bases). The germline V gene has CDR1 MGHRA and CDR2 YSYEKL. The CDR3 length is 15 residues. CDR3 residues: CASQDFSGSSYEQYF. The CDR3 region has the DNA TGTGCCAGCCAAGATTTTAGCGGAAGCTCCTACGAGCAGTACTTC.

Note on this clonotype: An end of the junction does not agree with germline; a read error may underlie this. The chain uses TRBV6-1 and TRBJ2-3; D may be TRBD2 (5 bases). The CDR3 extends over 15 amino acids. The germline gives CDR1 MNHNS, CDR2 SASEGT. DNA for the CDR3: TGCGTCAGTCGGGAATCTGTTTCGGGCACAGATACGCAGTATTTT. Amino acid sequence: CVSRESVSGTDTQYF.

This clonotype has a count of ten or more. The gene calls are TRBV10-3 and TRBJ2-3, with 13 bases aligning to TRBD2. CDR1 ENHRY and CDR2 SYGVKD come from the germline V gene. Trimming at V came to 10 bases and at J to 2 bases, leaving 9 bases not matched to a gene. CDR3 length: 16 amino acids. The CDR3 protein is CATDPGLAGYTDTQYF. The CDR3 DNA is TGTGCCACCGATCCGGGACTAGCGGGGTACACAGATACGCAGTATTTT.

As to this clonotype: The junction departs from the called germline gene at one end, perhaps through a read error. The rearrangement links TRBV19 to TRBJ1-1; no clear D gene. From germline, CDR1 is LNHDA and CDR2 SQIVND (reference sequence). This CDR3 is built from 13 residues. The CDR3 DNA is TGTGCCAGTAGTATAAAGGGTGACACTGAAGCTTCCTTT. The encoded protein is CASSIKGDTEASF.

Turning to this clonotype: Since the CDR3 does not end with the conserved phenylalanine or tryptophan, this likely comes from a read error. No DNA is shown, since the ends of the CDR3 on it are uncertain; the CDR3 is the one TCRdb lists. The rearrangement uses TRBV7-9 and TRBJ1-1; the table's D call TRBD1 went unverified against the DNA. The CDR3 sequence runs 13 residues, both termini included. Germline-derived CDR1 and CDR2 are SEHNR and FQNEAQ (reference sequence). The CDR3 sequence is CASRGDGYTEALL.

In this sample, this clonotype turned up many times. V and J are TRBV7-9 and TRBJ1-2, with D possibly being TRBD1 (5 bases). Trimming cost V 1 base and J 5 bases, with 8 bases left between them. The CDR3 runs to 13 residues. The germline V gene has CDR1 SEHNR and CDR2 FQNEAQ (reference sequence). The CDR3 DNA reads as TGTGCCAGCAGCTTAGGGGACGGTTATGGCTACACCTTC. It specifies CASSLGDGYGYTF.

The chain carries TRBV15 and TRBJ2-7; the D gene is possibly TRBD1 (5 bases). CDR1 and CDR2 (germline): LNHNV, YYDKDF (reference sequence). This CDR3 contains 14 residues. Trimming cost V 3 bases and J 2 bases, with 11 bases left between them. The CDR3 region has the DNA TGTGCCACCAGCAGCGGACACACCGCCTACGAGCAGTACTTC. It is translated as CATSSGHTAYEQYF.